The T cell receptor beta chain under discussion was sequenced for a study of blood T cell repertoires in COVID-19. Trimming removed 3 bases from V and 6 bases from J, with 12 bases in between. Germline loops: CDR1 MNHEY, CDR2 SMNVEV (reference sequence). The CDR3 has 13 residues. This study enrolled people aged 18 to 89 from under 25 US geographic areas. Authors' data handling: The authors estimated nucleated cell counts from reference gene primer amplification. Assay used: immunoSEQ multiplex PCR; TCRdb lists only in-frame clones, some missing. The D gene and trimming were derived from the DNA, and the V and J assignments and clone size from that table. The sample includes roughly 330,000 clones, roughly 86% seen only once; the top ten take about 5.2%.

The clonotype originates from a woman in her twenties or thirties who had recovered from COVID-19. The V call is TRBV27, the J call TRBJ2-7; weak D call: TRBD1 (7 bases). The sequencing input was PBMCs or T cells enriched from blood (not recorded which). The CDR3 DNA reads TGTGCCAGCAGTTTCAGTCAGGGGGGCGAGCAGTACTTC. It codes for CASSFSQGGEQYF.